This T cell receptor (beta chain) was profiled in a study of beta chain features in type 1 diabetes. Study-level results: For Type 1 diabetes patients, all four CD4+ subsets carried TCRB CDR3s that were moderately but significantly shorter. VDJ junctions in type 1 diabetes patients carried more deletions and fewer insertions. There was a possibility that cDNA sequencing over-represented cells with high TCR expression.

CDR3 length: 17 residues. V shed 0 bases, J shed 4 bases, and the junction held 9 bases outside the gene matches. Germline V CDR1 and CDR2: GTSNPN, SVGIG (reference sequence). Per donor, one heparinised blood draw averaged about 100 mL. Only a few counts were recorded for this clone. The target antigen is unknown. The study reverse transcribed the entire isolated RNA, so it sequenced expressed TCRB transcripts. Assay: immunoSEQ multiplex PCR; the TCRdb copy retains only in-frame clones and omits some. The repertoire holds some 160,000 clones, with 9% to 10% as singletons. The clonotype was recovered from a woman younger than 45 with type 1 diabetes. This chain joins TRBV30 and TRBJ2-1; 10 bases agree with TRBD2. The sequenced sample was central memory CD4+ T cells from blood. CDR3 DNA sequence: TGTGCCTGGAGTGTAAGAGCGGGAGGGCCAGAGTACAATGAGCAGTTCTTC. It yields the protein CAWSVRAGGPEYNEQFF.